This TCR beta chain was profiled in a study of T cells after yellow fever vaccination. Study-wide background: It was SMART-Seq v4 Ultra Low Input that prepared the fractions with low cell numbers. Study-wide findings and caveats: The secondary response was weaker but peaked faster, day 5 versus 15.

This clonotype came up a few times. The antigen is not known. The study made its TCR cDNA through 5'RACE template switching. That step introduced a universal primer site along with UMIs. MiXCR, run by TCRdb on the 5' RACE reads, gives a single entry per CDR3 protein. The sample has about 630,000 distinct CDR3 sequences, roughly 12% seen once. The receptor was isolated from a man aged 25 to 45 who received the YFV17D yellow fever vaccine. This sample comprised PBMCs, obtained on the day of the yellow fever booster vaccination.

CDR3 sequence (DNA): TGTGCCAGTAGTATATCAGTGAACACTGAAGCTTTCTTT. It codes for CASSISVNTEAFF. The chain uses TRBV19 and TRBJ1-1, with unresolved D. Trimming removed 2 bases from V and 0 bases from J, with 4 bases in between. The CDR3 is made up of 13 amino acids. Germline assignment: CDR1 LNHDA and CDR2 SQIVND (reference sequence).